This T cell receptor beta chain was observed in a study of T cell responses to AZD1222 COVID-19 vaccine. Study results and limitations: Scientists sampled the repertoires only once the peak T cell response had passed. Targets within unmutated variant regions were reportedly found for nearly half of spike-specific TCRs. Donor demographics were predominantly white British with a female majority; clonal diversity may be underestimated.

Concerning this clone itself: Its target is unknown.

This CDR3 spans 15 amino acids. Only in-frame clones appear in the TCRdb table, and some are missing; sequencing was by immunoSEQ multiplex PCR. The sample contains approximately 130,000 clones, around 90% of which appear only once. The rearrangement links TRBV21-1 to TRBJ1-3; the D call in the table, TRBD1, was not verified against the DNA. TRBV21-1 is classified as a pseudogene. Material: peripheral blood, obtained 28 days after the second dose of the MenACWY control vaccine. The TCR was taken from an adult who received the MenACWY meningococcal vaccine as a control. The CDR3 sequence is CARRDSEGSGNTIYF. CDR3 bases: TGTGCCCGTCGGGACAGTGAAGGCTCTGGAAACACCATATATTTT.